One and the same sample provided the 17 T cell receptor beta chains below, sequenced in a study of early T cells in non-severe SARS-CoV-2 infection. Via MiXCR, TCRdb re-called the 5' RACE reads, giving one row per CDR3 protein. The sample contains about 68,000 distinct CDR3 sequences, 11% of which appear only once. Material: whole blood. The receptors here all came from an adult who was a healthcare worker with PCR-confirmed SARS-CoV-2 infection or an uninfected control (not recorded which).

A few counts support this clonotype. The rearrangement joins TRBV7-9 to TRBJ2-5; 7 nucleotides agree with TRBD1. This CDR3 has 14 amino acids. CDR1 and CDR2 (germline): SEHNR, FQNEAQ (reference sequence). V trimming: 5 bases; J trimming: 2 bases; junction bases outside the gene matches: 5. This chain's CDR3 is CASSPDRVQETQYF. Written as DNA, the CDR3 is TGTGCCAGCAGCCCCGACAGGGTACAAGAGACCCAGTACTTC.

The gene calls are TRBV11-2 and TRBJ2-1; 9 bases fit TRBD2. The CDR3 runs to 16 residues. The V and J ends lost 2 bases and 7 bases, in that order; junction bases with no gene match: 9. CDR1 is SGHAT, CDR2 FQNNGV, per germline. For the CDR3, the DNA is TGTGCCAGCAGCTTATTAGCGGGAGTGGCTTGGAATGAGCAGTTCTTC. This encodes CASSLLAGVAWNEQFF. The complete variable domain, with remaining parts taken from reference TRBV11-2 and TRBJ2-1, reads EAGVAQSPRYKIIEKRQSVAFWCNPISGHATLYWYQQILGQGPKLLIQFQNNGVVDDSQLPKDRFSAERLKGVDSTLKIQPAKLEDSAVYLCASSLLAGVAWNEQFFGPGTRLTVL.

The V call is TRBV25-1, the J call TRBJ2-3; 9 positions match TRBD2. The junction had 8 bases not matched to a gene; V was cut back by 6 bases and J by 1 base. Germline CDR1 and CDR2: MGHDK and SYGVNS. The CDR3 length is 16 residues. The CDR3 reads CASRTWTSDGTDTQYF. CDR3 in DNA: TGTGCCAGCAGAACTTGGACTAGCGACGGCACAGATACGCAGTATTTT. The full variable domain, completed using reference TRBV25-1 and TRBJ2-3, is EADIYQTPRYLVIGTGKKITLECSQTMGHDKMYWYQQDPGMELHLIHYSYGVNSTEKGDLSSESTVSRIRTEHFPLTLESARPSHTSQYLCASRTWTSDGTDTQYFGPGTRLTVL.

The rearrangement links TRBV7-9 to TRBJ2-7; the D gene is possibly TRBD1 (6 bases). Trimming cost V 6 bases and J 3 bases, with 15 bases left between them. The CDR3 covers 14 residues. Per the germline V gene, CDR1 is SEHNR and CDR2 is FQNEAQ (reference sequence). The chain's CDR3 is CASSQGSGIYEQYF. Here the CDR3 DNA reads TGTGCCAGCAGTCAGGGGTCCGGTATCTACGAGCAGTACTTC.

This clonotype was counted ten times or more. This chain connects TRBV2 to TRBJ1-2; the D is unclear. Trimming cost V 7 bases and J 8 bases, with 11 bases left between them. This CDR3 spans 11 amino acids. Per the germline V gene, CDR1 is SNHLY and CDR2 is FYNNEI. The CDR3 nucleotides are TGTGCCAGCAAGCGACAAGGCGGCTACACCTTC. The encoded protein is CASKRQGGYTF.

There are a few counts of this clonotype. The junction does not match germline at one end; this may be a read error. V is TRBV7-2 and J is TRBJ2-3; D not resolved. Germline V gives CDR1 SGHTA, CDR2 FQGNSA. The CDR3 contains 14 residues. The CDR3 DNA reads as TGTGCCAGCAGCTTAATAGGCCACACAGATACTCAGTATTTT. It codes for CASSLIGHTDTQYF.

This CDR3 is CASSSAAGDSYNEQFF. In DNA, the CDR3 is TGTGCCAGCAGCTCCGCGGCGGGGGACTCCTACAATGAGCAGTTCTTC. This sequence joins TRBV11-2 and TRBJ2-1, with TRBD2 matching 7 bases. Per germline, CDR1 SGHAT and CDR2 FQNNGV. The CDR3 is made up of 16 amino acids. V dropped 4 bases and J dropped 0; count of bases not matched to a gene: 6.

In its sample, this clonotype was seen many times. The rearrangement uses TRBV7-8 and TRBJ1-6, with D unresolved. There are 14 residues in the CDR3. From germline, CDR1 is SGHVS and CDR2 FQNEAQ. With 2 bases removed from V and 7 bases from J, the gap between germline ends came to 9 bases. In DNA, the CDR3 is TGTGCCAGCAGCTTACAGGCCAGAAATTCACCCCTCCACTTT. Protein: CASSLQARNSPLHF.

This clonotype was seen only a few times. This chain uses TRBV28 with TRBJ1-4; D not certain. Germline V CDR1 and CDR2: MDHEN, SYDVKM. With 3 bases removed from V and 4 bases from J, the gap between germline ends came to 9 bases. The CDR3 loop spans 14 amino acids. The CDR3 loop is CASSLLFNNEKLFF. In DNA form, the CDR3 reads TGTGCCAGCAGTTTGCTGTTTAATAATGAAAAACTGTTTTTT.

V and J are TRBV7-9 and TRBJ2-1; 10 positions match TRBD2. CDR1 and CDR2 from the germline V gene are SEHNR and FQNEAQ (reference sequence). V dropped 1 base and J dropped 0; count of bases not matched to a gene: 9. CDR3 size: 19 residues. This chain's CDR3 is CASSLVLLAGFRSYNEQFF. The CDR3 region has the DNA TGTGCCAGCAGCTTAGTCCTACTAGCGGGATTCCGCTCCTACAATGAGCAGTTCTTC.

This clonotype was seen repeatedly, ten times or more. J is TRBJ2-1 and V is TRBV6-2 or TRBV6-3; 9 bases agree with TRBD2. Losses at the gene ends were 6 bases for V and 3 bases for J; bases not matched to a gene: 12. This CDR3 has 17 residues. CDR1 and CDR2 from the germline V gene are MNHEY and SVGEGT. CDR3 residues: CASRRDDGGRVYNEQFF. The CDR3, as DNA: TGTGCCAGCAGAAGAGACGACGGCGGGAGGGTCTACAATGAGCAGTTCTTC.

The CDR3 region is CASHGTHNEQFF. The CDR3 nucleotides read TGTGCCAGCCACGGGACACACAATGAGCAGTTCTTC. V usage is TRBV12-3 or TRBV12-4 and J usage is TRBJ2-1; tentative D call: TRBD1 (6 bases). The CDR3 loop spans 12 amino acids. V lost 8 bases to trimming and J lost 5 bases, with 10 bases between them.

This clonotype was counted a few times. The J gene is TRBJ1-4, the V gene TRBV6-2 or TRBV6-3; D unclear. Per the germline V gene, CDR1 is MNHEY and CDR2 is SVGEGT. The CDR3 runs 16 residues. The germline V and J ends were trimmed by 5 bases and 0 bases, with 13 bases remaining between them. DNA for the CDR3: TGTGCCAGCAGTCACCAGGACGCAGCAACTAATGAAAAACTGTTTTTT. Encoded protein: CASSHQDAATNEKLFF.

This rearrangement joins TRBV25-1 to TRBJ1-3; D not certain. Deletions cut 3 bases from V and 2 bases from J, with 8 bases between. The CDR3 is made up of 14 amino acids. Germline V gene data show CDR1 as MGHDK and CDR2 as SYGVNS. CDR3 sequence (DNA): TGTGCCAGCAGTGACGCCGGGCCTGGAAACACCATATATTTT. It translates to CASSDAGPGNTIYF.

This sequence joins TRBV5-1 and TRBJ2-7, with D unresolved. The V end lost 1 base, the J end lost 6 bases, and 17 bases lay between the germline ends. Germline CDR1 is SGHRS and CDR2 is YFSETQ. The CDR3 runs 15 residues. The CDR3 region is CASSLKADPSLEQYF. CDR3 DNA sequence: TGCGCCAGCAGCTTGAAGGCGGACCCGTCTCTCGAGCAGTACTTC. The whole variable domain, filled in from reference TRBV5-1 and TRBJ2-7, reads KAGVTQTPRYLIKTRGQQVTLSCSPISGHRSVSWYQQTPGQGLQFLFEYFSETQRNKGNFPGRFSGRQFSNSRSEMNVSTLELGDSALYLCASSLKADPSLEQYFGPGTRLTVT.

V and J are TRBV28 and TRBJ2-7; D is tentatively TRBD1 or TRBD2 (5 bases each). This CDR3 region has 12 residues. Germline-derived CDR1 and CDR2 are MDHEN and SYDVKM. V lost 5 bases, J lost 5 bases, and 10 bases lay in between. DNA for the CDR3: TGTGCCAGCAGTCGGGACGGCCACGAGCAGTACTTC. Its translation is CASSRDGHEQYF.

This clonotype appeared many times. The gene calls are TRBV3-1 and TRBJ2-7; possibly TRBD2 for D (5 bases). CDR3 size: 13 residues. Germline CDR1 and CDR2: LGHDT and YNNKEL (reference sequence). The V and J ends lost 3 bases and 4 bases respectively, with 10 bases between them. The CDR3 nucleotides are TGTGCCAGCAGCCATTCCCCGGGGTACGAGCAGTACTTC. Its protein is CASSHSPGYEQYF.